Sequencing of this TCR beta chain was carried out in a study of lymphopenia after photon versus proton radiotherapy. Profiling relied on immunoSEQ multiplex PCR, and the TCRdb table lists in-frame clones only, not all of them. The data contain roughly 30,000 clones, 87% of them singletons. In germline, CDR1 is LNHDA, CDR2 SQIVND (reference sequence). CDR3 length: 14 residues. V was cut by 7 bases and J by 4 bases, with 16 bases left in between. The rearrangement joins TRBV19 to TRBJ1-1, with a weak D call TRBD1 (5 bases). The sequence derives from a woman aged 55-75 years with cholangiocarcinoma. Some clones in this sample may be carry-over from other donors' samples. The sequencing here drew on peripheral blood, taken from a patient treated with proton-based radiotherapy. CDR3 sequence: CASKGRGEGTEAFF. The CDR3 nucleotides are TGTGCCAGTAAGGGAAGGGGAGAGGGCACTGAAGCTTTCTTT.